This T cell receptor (beta chain) was found in a study of blood T cell repertoires in COVID-19. Across the whole study: The samples span acute and convalescent COVID-19 from the United States, Italy and Spain. T cells, B-cell-depleted T cells, or PBMCs supplied cDNA or gDNA.

Participants' own reports of clinical history determined their cohort assignment. Germline V gives CDR1 ENHRY, CDR2 SYGVKD. Trimming stripped 2 bases from V and 2 bases from J, with 10 bases between. The length of the CDR3 is 15 residues. Generated by immunoSEQ multiplex PCR, the TCRdb table keeps only in-frame clones and is missing some. The repertoire holds under 250,000 clones, with 65% to 90% as singletons. The TCR was taken from a woman between 45 and 65 years old with acute COVID-19. The V and J genes are TRBV10-3 and TRBJ1-3; unclear D gene. The specimen sequenced was PBMCs or T cells enriched from blood (not recorded which). The chain's CDR3 is CAISEESDPGNTIYF. The CDR3 region has the DNA TGTGCCATCAGTGAGGAATCAGATCCTGGAAACACCATATATTTT.